What follows are 32 T cell receptor beta chains derived from one specimen sequenced in a study of blood T cell repertoires in COVID-19. Here immunoSEQ multiplex PCR was the method, and the copy in TCRdb shows in-frame clones only, minus some. The repertoire holds over 45,000 clones, with about 89% as singletons. Sequences were obtained from peripheral blood. These receptors were taken from an older woman with active COVID-19.

CDR3 sequence reads: CASGLETGKLFF. The CDR3 DNA follows: TGTGCTAGTGGTTTGGAGACGGGAAAACTGTTTTTT. The chain carries TRBV12-5 and TRBJ1-4; D call uncertain. V was cut by 1 base and J by 10 bases, with 7 bases left in between. The CDR3 is 12 amino acids. CDR1 LGHNT and CDR2 FRNRAP come from the germline V gene. The full variable domain, in which reference TRBV12-5 and TRBJ1-4 provide the parts outside the CDR3, is DARVTQTPRHKVTEMGQEVTMRCQPILGHNTVFWYRQTMMQGLELLAYFRNRAPLDDSGMPKDRFSAEMPDATLATLKIQPSEPRDSAVYFCASGLETGKLFFGSGTQLSVL.

This clone was recorded only once. The V call is TRBV6-5, the J call TRBJ1-2, with 9 bases matching TRBD1. After removal of 7 bases from V and 9 bases from J, the junction contained 9 bases not matched to a gene. This CDR3 spans 13 amino acids. The germline CDR1 and CDR2 sequences are MNHEY and SVGAGI. Here the CDR3 reads CASTRTGETSYTF. The CDR3 DNA sequence: TGTGCCAGCACCAGGACAGGGGAGACTAGCTACACCTTC.

The rearrangement links TRBV5-1 to TRBJ2-7, with D possibly being TRBD2 (5 bases). The CDR3 is 14 amino acids. The germline V gene encodes CDR1 SGHRS and CDR2 YFSETQ. V shed 0 bases and J shed 2 bases, with 9 bases lying between them. The CDR3: CASSLDSDPYEQYF. Here the CDR3 DNA reads TGCGCCAGCAGCTTGGATAGCGATCCCTACGAGCAGTACTTC.

The V call is TRBV6-4, the J call TRBJ2-1; D might be TRBD1 (5 bases). Germline V gives CDR1 MRHNA, CDR2 SNTAGT. V dropped 5 bases and J dropped 0 bases, with 11 bases sitting between them. The CDR3 is 15 amino acids. CDR3 nucleotide sequence: TGTGCCAGCAGTTTTGACAGTGTCTCCTACAATGAGCAGTTCTTC. Translated, it gives CASSFDSVSYNEQFF.

The chain joins TRBV30 to TRBJ2-1; D uncertain. The V and J ends lost 2 bases and 0 bases respectively, with 20 bases between them. The CDR3 runs to 18 residues. The germline V gene encodes CDR1 GTSNPN and CDR2 SVGIG (reference sequence). This CDR3 is CAWSLKASAESSYNEQFF. The CDR3 region has the DNA TGTGCCTGGAGTTTGAAAGCGTCCGCGGAGAGCTCCTACAATGAGCAGTTCTTC.

V and J are TRBV7-2 and TRBJ2-5; the match to TRBD2 covers 10 bases. V gave up 5 bases and J gave up 4 bases; unmatched junction bases: 7. Germline V CDR1 and CDR2: SGHTA, FQGNSA. The CDR3 covers 15 residues. The DNA of the CDR3 is TGTGCCAGCAGCGGACCTAGCGGGGGCGGAGAGACCCAGTACTTC. This translates into CASSGPSGGGETQYF.

This chain links TRBV9 with TRBJ2-3; 7 nucleotides line up with TRBD2. This CDR3 contains 17 residues. With 0 bases clipped from V and 0 bases from J, the junction kept 7 bases outside the gene matches. Per the germline V gene, CDR1 is SGDLS and CDR2 is YYNGEE. CDR3 in amino acids: CASSVAGGGTSTDTQYF. For the CDR3, the DNA is TGTGCCAGCAGCGTAGCTGGGGGGGGTACTAGCACAGATACGCAGTATTTT.

V usage is TRBV19 and J usage is TRBJ2-7, with TRBD2 matching over 8 bases. The CDR3 contains 13 residues. Germline CDR1 LNHDA, CDR2 SQIVND (reference sequence). The V gene end was trimmed by 10 bases and the J gene end by 6 bases; junction bases not matched to a gene: 11. For the CDR3, the DNA is TGTGCCACCGGCGGGGGGTTCGGCATCGAGCAGTACTTC. Translated, it gives CATGGGFGIEQYF.

The CDR3 reads CASSQDGGQGARQPQHF. As DNA, the CDR3 is TGCGCCAGCAGCCAAGATGGAGGACAGGGTGCTCGGCAGCCCCAGCATTTT. The rearrangement uses TRBV4-1 and TRBJ1-5; 8 nucleotides match TRBD1. The CDR3 length is 17 residues. The J segment lost 7 bases and the V segment lost 0 bases, leaving 11 bases of the junction unmatched. Germline V lookup: CDR1 MGHRA, CDR2 YSYEKL.

In its sample, this clone was seen a few times. The gene calls are TRBV3-1 (or the pseudogene TRBV3-2) and TRBJ2-7; 7 bases line up with TRBD2. Germline V gives CDR1 LGHDT, CDR2 YNNKEL (reference sequence). The V segment lost 4 bases and the J segment 6 bases; nucleotides outside the gene matches: 9. The CDR3 has 14 amino acids. The CDR3 coding sequence is TGTGCCAGCAGCCCGGGGGGAATTCCCTCCGAGCAGTACTTC. Protein sequence: CASSPGGIPSEQYF.

The chain employs TRBV5-1 and TRBJ2-1; TRBD1 aligns across 9 bases. Germline V gene data show CDR1 as SGHRS and CDR2 as YFSETQ. With V trimmed by 4 bases and J by 3 bases, 5 bases remained unmatched. The CDR3 has 15 amino acids. Written as DNA, the CDR3 is TGCGCCAGCAGCATTGGACAGGGGCGCTACAATGAGCAGTTCTTC. Amino acids: CASSIGQGRYNEQFF.

The chain employs TRBV3-1 (or the pseudogene TRBV3-2) and TRBJ1-2; 7 bases fit TRBD1. The CDR3 is 13 residues long. CDR1 LGHDT and CDR2 YNNKEL come from the germline V gene (reference sequence). With 4 bases clipped from V and 8 bases from J, the junction kept 7 bases outside the gene matches. Written as DNA, the CDR3 is TGTGCCAGCAGCCCCCCCTACAGGGGCGGCTACACCTTC. It encodes CASSPPYRGGYTF.

The CDR3 loop reads CASSSFNGPREQYF. The CDR3 DNA sequence: TGTGCCAGCAGCTCCTTCAATGGCCCTCGCGAGCAGTACTTC. The rearrangement uses TRBV13 and TRBJ2-7; D is uncertain. Trimming removed 4 bases from V and 6 bases from J, with 16 bases in between. Germline CDR1 and CDR2: PRHDT and FYEKMQ (reference sequence). The CDR3 consists of 14 residues.

This clone is classed as medium-sized. This chain links TRBV7-9 with TRBJ2-7, with 7 bases aligning to TRBD1. Germline V lookup: CDR1 SEHNR, CDR2 FQNEAQ (reference sequence). V trimming: 4 bases; J trimming: 5 bases; junction bases outside the gene matches: 11. CDR3 size: 15 residues. CDR3 amino acids: CASSSGTVDFDEQYF. DNA of the CDR3: TGTGCCAGCAGCTCCGGGACAGTAGACTTCGACGAGCAGTACTTC.

In its sample, this clone was seen once. This rearrangement joins TRBV9 to TRBJ1-6; D is unresolved. V shed 4 bases and J shed 8 bases, with 16 bases lying between them. The V gene's germline CDR1 is SGDLS and CDR2 YYNGEE. The CDR3 covers 15 residues. CDR3 sequence: CASSLSSGIDSPLHF. The CDR3 DNA follows: TGTGCCAGCAGCCTCTCATCTGGCATTGATTCACCCCTCCACTTT.

This chain connects TRBV24-1 to TRBJ2-1; possible D gene TRBD2, 6 bases. V shed 2 bases and J shed 5 bases, with 12 bases lying between them. CDR1 KGHDR and CDR2 SFDVKD come from the germline V gene. CDR3 length: 15 amino acids. For the CDR3, the DNA is TGTGCCACCAGTGATTCTGGAGGGGCCCACAATGAGCAGTTCTTC. Its protein product is CATSDSGGAHNEQFF.

The genes are TRBV10-3 and TRBJ1-4; the D is unclear. CDR1 is ENHRY and CDR2 is SYGVKD in the germline V gene. V dropped 7 bases and J dropped 3 bases, with 9 bases sitting between them. The CDR3 extends over 13 amino acids. The CDR3 DNA reads TGTGCCATCAATGCGGCCCCTAATGAAAAACTGTTTTTT. Its protein is CAINAAPNEKLFF.

The V call is TRBV6-2 or TRBV6-3, the J call TRBJ2-7, with a possible D match to TRBD2 (5 bases). With 4 bases removed from V and 7 bases from J, the gap between germline ends came to 14 bases. This CDR3 comprises 13 residues. CDR1 MNHEY and CDR2 SVGEGT come from the germline V gene. This CDR3 reads CASSWVSPGEQYF. Written as DNA, the CDR3 is TGTGCCAGCAGTTGGGTCTCCCCGGGGGAGCAGTACTTC.

The chain has TRBV3-1 (or the pseudogene TRBV3-2) and TRBJ2-1, with D maybe TRBD2 (6 bases). The ends were cut back, 4 bases at V and 6 bases at J, with 16 bases in the middle. Germline CDR1 and CDR2: LGHDT and YNNKEL (reference sequence). This CDR3 is built from 15 residues. CDR3 protein: CASSPPGLAFNEQFF. The CDR3 bases are TGTGCCAGCAGCCCCCCGGGACTCGCCTTCAATGAGCAGTTCTTC.

The chain uses TRBV19 and TRBJ1-5; 9 bases are a match to TRBD1. This CDR3 spans 16 amino acids. V was clipped by 6 bases and J by 1 base; unmatched bases: 7. Germline CDR1 LNHDA, CDR2 SQIVND (reference sequence). The CDR3 loop reads CASSFTGTGSNQPQHF. The CDR3 DNA is TGTGCCAGTAGCTTTACCGGGACAGGGAGCAATCAGCCCCAGCATTTT.

The chain is built from TRBV27 and TRBJ1-2; tentatively, D is TRBD1 (6 bases). CDR3 size: 14 residues. V dropped 6 bases and J dropped 5 bases, with 16 bases sitting between them. Germline V lookup: CDR1 MNHEY, CDR2 SMNVEV (reference sequence). CDR3 DNA sequence: TGTGCCAGCAGACAAGGTCAGGGGCGGTATGGCTACACCTTC. This translates into CASRQGQGRYGYTF.

The chain uses TRBV19 and TRBJ1-5; D is ambiguous. The CDR3 contains 13 residues. Trimming removed 8 bases at V and 2 bases at J, with 10 bases between. The germline gives CDR1 LNHDA, CDR2 SQIVND (reference sequence). CDR3 protein: CASQREGNQPQHF. DNA for the CDR3: TGTGCCAGTCAAAGGGAGGGCAATCAGCCCCAGCATTTT.

The chain is built from TRBV24-1 and TRBJ2-2, with D possibly matching TRBD1 (5 bases). CDR1 is KGHDR and CDR2 is SFDVKD in the germline V gene. CDR3 size: 13 residues. Trimming stripped 4 bases from V and 6 bases from J, with 8 bases between. CDR3 amino acids: CATSESGSGELFF. In nucleotides, the CDR3 is TGTGCCACCAGTGAATCAGGGTCCGGGGAGCTGTTTTTT.

The V and J genes are TRBV19 and TRBJ2-2, with a weak D call TRBD2 (6 bases). The ends were cut back, 9 bases at V and 6 bases at J, with 17 bases in the middle. The V gene's germline CDR1 is LNHDA and CDR2 SQIVND (reference sequence). CDR3 length: 14 residues. DNA for the CDR3: TGTGCCAGCTCTGGGCTGACTAGATCCGGGGAGCTGTTTTTT. This translates into CASSGLTRSGELFF. Full variable domain (missing parts from reference TRBV19 and TRBJ2-2): DGGITQSPKYLFRKEGQNVTLSCEQNLNHDAMYWYRQDPGQGLRLIYYSQIVNDFQKGDIAEGYSVSREKKESFPLTVTSAQKNPTAFYLCASSGLTRSGELFFGEGSRLTVL.

CDR3 nucleotides: TGTGCCAGCAGTTTTGGGCGCGCAGAGACCCAGTACTTC. Amino acid sequence: CASSFGRAETQYF. The rearrangement links TRBV6-5 to TRBJ2-5; D not certain. The germline V gene has CDR1 MNHEY and CDR2 SVGAGI. There are 13 residues in the CDR3. V was trimmed by 4 bases and J by 4 bases, leaving 10 bases between them.

The chain has TRBV5-4 and TRBJ1-2; TRBD1 matches at 9 bases. Germline CDR1 and CDR2: SGHNT and YYREEE (reference sequence). The CDR3 contains 15 residues. Losses at the gene ends were 4 bases for V and 7 bases for J; bases not matched to a gene: 11. CDR3 in amino acids: CASSLSRDRALGYTF. The CDR3 region has the DNA TGTGCCAGCAGCCTGTCCCGGGACAGGGCCCTTGGCTACACCTTC.

The table lists this clone with a count of one. The rearrangement joins TRBV19 to TRBJ1-1; the match to TRBD1 covers 9 bases. The V and J ends lost 9 bases and 4 bases, in that order; junction bases with no gene match: 3. Germline CDR1 LNHDA, CDR2 SQIVND (reference sequence). This CDR3 is built from 12 residues. The CDR3 DNA is TGTGCCAGCACAGGGGGCGGCACTGAAGCTTTCTTT. This codes for CASTGGGTEAFF.

The CDR3 bases are TGTGCCAGCAGGATGGGGGGCTATAATTCACCCCTCCACTTT. Translated, it gives CASRMGGYNSPLHF. The gene calls are TRBV6-5 and TRBJ1-6; weak D call: TRBD1 (5 bases). The CDR3 sequence is 14 residues long. The V and J ends lost 6 bases and 3 bases respectively, with 9 bases between them. In germline, CDR1 is MNHEY, CDR2 SVGAGI.

The gene calls are TRBV10-2 and TRBJ2-4; D is perhaps TRBD2 (6 bases). The CDR3 loop spans 14 amino acids. Germline V gene data show CDR1 as WSHSY and CDR2 as SAAADI. The germline V and J ends were trimmed by 7 bases and 0 bases, with 10 bases remaining between them. CDR3: CASKEGLAKNIQYF. CDR3 nucleotide sequence: TGCGCCAGCAAGGAGGGGTTAGCCAAAAACATTCAGTACTTC.

The chain combines TRBV7-6 with TRBJ1-3; 10 nucleotides agree with TRBD1. Germline V gene data show CDR1 as SGHVS and CDR2 as FNYEAQ. CDR3 length: 16 residues. V gave up 4 bases and J gave up 0 bases; unmatched junction bases: 3. The DNA for the CDR3 is TGTGCCAGCAGCTCAGGACAGGGGGTCTCTGGAAACACCATATATTTT. Its translation is CASSSGQGVSGNTIYF.

This sequence joins TRBV11-1 and TRBJ2-3; D is unclear. Trimming pared 2 bases from V and 4 bases from J, leaving 10 bases between. Germline values: CDR1 SGHAT, CDR2 FQDESV (reference sequence). This CDR3 comprises 14 residues. The chain's CDR3 is CASSLLAFSDTQYF. CDR3 coding DNA: TGTGCCAGCAGCTTATTGGCCTTCTCAGATACGCAGTATTTT.

Only one count was recorded for this clone. This chain connects TRBV6-5 to TRBJ1-1; D is ambiguous. The germline V and J ends were trimmed by 2 bases and 4 bases, with 8 bases remaining between them. CDR1 and CDR2 from the germline V gene are MNHEY and SVGAGI. The CDR3 is made up of 13 amino acids. CDR3: CASSYPPGTEAFF. In DNA form, the CDR3 reads TGTGCCAGCAGTTACCCCCCAGGCACTGAAGCTTTCTTT.